Below, one T cell receptor beta chain is given with its context. Its antigen is not yet known. No qualities accompany the bases; no much larger clone lies one base away. The data derive from a study of PD-1 blockade in classical Hodgkin lymphoma (TCRdb year 2020). In terms of the full investigation: Nivolumab dosing was 3 mg/kg intravenously every 2 weeks, continuing until either disease progression or unacceptable toxicity. The study used CyTOF and TCR beta sequencing to define a peripheral blood immune signature of response to PD-1 blockade in classical Hodgkin lymphoma. Beyond this particular receptor, the publication reports: Among trial patients, those achieving complete response had baseline diversity similar to that of newly diagnosed patients, while diversity was significantly lower in partial responders and progressors. The study was limited to a single clinical trial cohort, and causes of repertoire differences, possibly disease activity or prior therapy, remained undefined. Patients starting nivolumab less than 1 year after ASCT had lower diversity and were excluded from later analyses to avoid confounding by immune reconstitution. A significant rise by C4D1 was seen in CD4+ but not CD8+ TCR diversity (p=0.0027 vs p=0.16), with the rise being most apparent in complete responders (p=0.02). Baseline TCR diversity was reported as lower in newly diagnosed patients than in healthy donors, and lower still in relapsed/refractory patients.

V is pruned by 4 bases and J by 3 bases, leaving 4 bases of the junction without a gene match. Reading the germline V gene gives CDR1 SGHVS and CDR2 FNYEAQ. The CDR3 holds 15 amino acids from the cysteine to the phenylalanine. The only DNA kept is the CDR3, 45 bases in frame from the first base. The sample's time point label is to be understood as: cycle 2 day 1 (C2D1) of nivolumab. Relapse after autologous stem cell transplantation had occurred in all trial patients, and cohorts A, B and C were distinguished by prior brentuximab vedotin exposure. The trial cohort included 45 to 65 patients with relapsed/refractory classical Hodgkin lymphoma, and each patient had a best overall response of complete response, partial response or progressive disease. In the multi-cohort phase II CheckMate 205 trial, trial patients received single-agent nivolumab. An independent review committee assessed best overall response using the 2007 International Working Group response criteria. PBMCs from the trial were collected at three points: immediately before nivolumab initiation (C1D1), and during therapy at cycle 2 day 1 and cycle 4 day 1. After peripheral blood was drawn into 8 mL Vacutainer Cell Preparation Tubes, PBMCs were isolated by centrifugation and then cryopreserved.

The Qiagen DNeasy kit was used to extract genomic DNA from unsorted PBMCs and from the negatively selected CD4+ and CD8+ fractions. TCR beta CDR3 regions were amplified by immunoSEQ multiplex PCR using primers annealing to V and J segments. A synthetic immune receptor repertoire was used to minimize amplification bias, and any remaining bias was removed computationally after sequencing. The authors' pipeline ran thus. Custom Python scripts were used to quantify repertoire diversity as the Shannon entropy index. The unsorted, CD4+ and CD8+ repertoires were each analyzed separately, with the exception of combined analyses, where CD4+ and CD8+ sequences were merged in silico. Clonal expansion was defined as a frequency increase of at least 2-fold after treatment compared with C1D1, and clones undetected at baseline were assigned a pseudocount of 0.5. Clones with 0 or 1 copy at C1D1 were classified as singleton clones, and clones with 2 or more copies were classified as non-singleton clones. Clones expanded in unsorted samples were assigned a CD4+, CD8+ or unknown annotation through matching of protein sequences in sorted samples from the same patient. Wilcoxon tests on paired samples were used to test diversity changes from C1D1 to C4D1. The table comes from immuneACCESS by way of TCRdb, which keeps in-frame sequences with V and J called. Part of the clones is missing from these tables; in studies checked, under half for an unresolved V gene and the rest for unknown reasons. That table furnishes V, J and clone size, whereas the DNA furnished D and trimming. The sample table shows 25,000 to 35,000 clones, and more than 60% are seen once. The ten largest account for around 15% of the sample.

Sequencing was performed on peripheral blood mononuclear cells (PBMCs), taken before the second cycle of nivolumab. The rearranged segments are TRBV7-6 and TRBJ2-2, with TRBD1 identical over 8 junction bases. The receptor was isolated from a human donor with classical Hodgkin lymphoma. The bases are TGTGCCAGCAGCTACAGGGGGGAAGACACCGGGGAGCTGTTTTTT. It encodes CASSYRGEDTGELFF.